Below are 18 T cell receptor beta chains sequenced from a single sample in a study of spatial heterogeneity in lung cancer. Using its own MiXCR run on the 5' RACE reads, TCRdb lists one record per CDR3 protein. The sample has 60,000 to 80,000 distinct CDR3 sequences, approximately 12% seen once. Time point given: sample taken at primary tumor resection. The study sequenced unsorted whole RNA from tumor, nontumor lung or frozen PBMC. The material was PBMCs, obtained at surgery. These receptors were collected from a male donor with early-stage non-small cell lung cancer.

This clonotype was seen once. The V and J genes are TRBV4-1 and TRBJ1-5; D is unclear. The CDR3 is 14 amino acids. Germline V gene data show CDR1 as MGHRA and CDR2 as YSYEKL. Trimming took 2 bases from V and 5 from J, leaving 10 bases between them. The CDR3 bases are TGCGCCAGCAGCCAAAATTGGGCGGATCAGCCCCAGCATTTT. Amino acid sequence: CASSQNWADQPQHF.

The table lists this clonotype with a few counts. The rearrangement links TRBV5-4 to TRBJ2-3, with D possibly matching TRBD2 (5 bases). V was pared by 5 bases and J by 0 bases, with 13 bases between. CDR1 and CDR2 (germline): SGHNT, YYREEE (reference sequence). This CDR3 is built from 15 residues. The CDR3 coding sequence is TGTGCCAGCAGGAATAGCGTGACTAGCACAGATACGCAGTATTTT. Amino acids: CASRNSVTSTDTQYF.

This clonotype has ten or more counts. V gene TRBV7-2 combines with J gene TRBJ2-1; D perhaps matches TRBD2 (6 bases). The V end lost 2 bases, the J end lost 11 bases, and 13 bases lay between the germline ends. Germline CDR1 SGHTA, CDR2 FQGNSA. The CDR3 consists of 13 residues. CDR3 DNA: TGTGCCAGCAGCTTACCGGGACTCCTAAAGCAGTTCTTC. This codes for CASSLPGLLKQFF.

There are a few counts of this clonotype. The chain couples TRBV5-6 to TRBJ2-7; 7 nucleotides match TRBD1. V gave up 0 bases and J gave up 3 bases; unmatched junction bases: 3. CDR1 and CDR2 (germline): SGHDT, YYEEEE. This CDR3 is 14 amino acids long. As DNA, the CDR3 is TGTGCCAGCAGCTTGGAGGGACAGAACTACGAGCAGTACTTC. Its protein is CASSLEGQNYEQYF.

This clonotype was recorded a few times. The chain employs TRBV7-6 and TRBJ2-7, with D maybe TRBD1 (5 bases). CDR1 and CDR2 (germline): SGHVS, FNYEAQ. The ends were cut back, 6 bases at V and 4 bases at J, with 19 bases in the middle. This CDR3 has 15 residues. The CDR3 protein is CASRPSVGAAYEQYF. The CDR3 DNA sequence: TGTGCCAGCAGGCCATCCGTAGGGGCAGCTTACGAGCAGTACTTC.

This clonotype was detected many times. The chain uses TRBV5-1 and TRBJ2-7, with a tentative D call TRBD2 (5 bases). Deletions cut 2 bases from V and 1 base from J, with 10 bases between. Per the germline V gene, CDR1 is SGHRS and CDR2 is YFSETQ. The CDR3 is made up of 14 amino acids. The CDR3 spells CASSLLTRSYEQYF. DNA of the CDR3: TGCGCCAGCAGCTTACTTACTAGGTCCTACGAGCAGTACTTC.

This clonotype is termed medium-sized. CDR3 sequence (DNA): TGTGCCAGCAGCTTGGGGGGACTAGCGGGATCCTACGAGCAGTACTTC. Protein sequence: CASSLGGLAGSYEQYF. The J gene is TRBJ2-7, the V gene TRBV13; TRBD2 aligns across 13 bases. The junction had 3 bases not matched to a gene; V was cut back by 3 bases and J by 1 base. The length of the CDR3 is 16 residues. Germline V gives CDR1 PRHDT, CDR2 FYEKMQ (reference sequence).

This clonotype was counted between two and nine times. V is TRBV7-9 and J is TRBJ2-1, with 12 bases matching TRBD2. Germline V CDR1 and CDR2: SEHNR, FQNEAQ (reference sequence). The CDR3 is made up of 16 amino acids. J was trimmed by 10 bases and V by 5 bases; bases with no gene match: 12. CDR3 sequence (DNA): TGTGCCAGCAGCCCTACCCGACTAGCGGGAGTGGGCGAGCAGTTCTTC. Protein sequence: CASSPTRLAGVGEQFF. Looking up the rest from reference TRBV7-9 and TRBJ2-1 gives the full variable domain: DTGVSQNPRHKITKRGQNVTFRCDPISEHNRLYWYRQTLGQGPEFLTYFQNEAQLEKSRLLSDRFSAERPKGSFSTLEIQRTEQGDSAMYLCASSPTRLAGVGEQFFGPGTRLTVL.

This clonotype was seen a few times. The chain joins TRBV5-4 to TRBJ2-3; 8 nucleotides match TRBD2. The CDR3 has 16 amino acids. The J segment lost 0 bases and the V segment lost 1 base, leaving 4 bases of the junction unmatched. Germline CDR1 and CDR2: SGHNT and YYREEE (reference sequence). The CDR3 region has the DNA TGTGCCAGCAGCTTGAGGTCTAGCGGGAGCACAGATACGCAGTATTTT. It translates to CASSLRSSGSTDTQYF. Using reference TRBV5-4 and TRBJ2-3 for the parts outside the CDR3, the full variable domain is ETGVTQSPTHLIKTRGQQVTLRCSSQSGHNTVSWYQQALGQGPQFIFQYYREEENGRGNFPPRFSGLQFPNYSSELNVNALELDDSALYLCASSLRSSGSTDTQYFGPGTRLTVL.

This chain links TRBV30 with TRBJ2-3; 9 positions agree with TRBD2. Germline V gene sequence: CDR1 GTSNPN, CDR2 SVGIG (reference sequence). This CDR3 has 17 residues. V was pared by 3 bases and J by 3 bases, with 13 bases of the junction left unmatched. CDR3 DNA: TGTGCCTGGAGGGGCGAAGGACTAGCGTGGGTGACAGATACGCAGTATTTT. It yields the protein CAWRGEGLAWVTDTQYF.

This clonotype was counted only a few times. The genes are TRBV18 and TRBJ1-1; TRBD1 might be the D (6 bases). V dropped 2 bases and J dropped 0 bases, with 19 bases sitting between them. This CDR3 has 18 amino acids. CDR1 is KGHSH, CDR2 LQKENI, per germline. CDR3 DNA: TGTGCCAGCTCACCAAGGACAGAGGGGAGAAGGATGAACACTGAAGCTTTCTTT. Translated: CASSPRTEGRRMNTEAFF. Together with reference TRBV18 and TRBJ1-1, the CDR3 gives the full variable domain: NAGVMQNPRHLVRRRGQEARLRCSPMKGHSHVYWYRQLPEEGLKFMVYLQKENIIDESGMPKERFSAEFPKEGPSILRIQQVVRGDSAAYFCASSPRTEGRRMNTEAFFGQGTRLTVV.

The rearrangement links TRBV5-4 to TRBJ2-3; the match to TRBD2 covers 8 bases. V was clipped by 4 bases and J by 0 bases; unmatched bases: 7. The CDR3 spans 16 residues. CDR1 and CDR2 (germline): SGHNT, YYREEE (reference sequence). The DNA for the CDR3 is TGTGCCAGCAGCGCCGGGACTAGGCCTAGCACAGATACGCAGTATTTT. This codes for CASSAGTRPSTDTQYF.

This clonotype was detected only a few times. The chain uses TRBV5-1 and TRBJ1-1, with TRBD1 as a possible D gene (6 bases). The CDR3 is 16 residues long. Germline CDR1 SGHRS, CDR2 YFSETQ. The germline V and J ends were trimmed by 1 base and 1 base, with 14 bases remaining between them. The CDR3 protein is CASSLSGPGANTEAFF. The CDR3 DNA follows: TGCGCCAGCAGCTTGAGTGGGCCAGGGGCGAACACTGAAGCTTTCTTT.

This clonotype was seen more than once but under ten times. The chain is built from TRBV7-2 and TRBJ1-2, with D unclear. Trimming removed 0 bases at V and 5 bases at J, with 16 bases between. The CDR3 is 16 residues long. CDR1 is SGHTA and CDR2 is FQGNSA in the germline V gene. Here the CDR3 DNA reads TGTGCCAGCAGCTTAGCGGGTTCCAGTCTGGGTTATGGCTACACCTTC. Amino acid sequence: CASSLAGSSLGYGYTF.

The chain couples TRBV20-1 to TRBJ2-7; 11 bases align to TRBD2. Per the germline V gene, CDR1 is DFQATT and CDR2 is SNEGSKA (reference sequence). Trimming at V came to 5 bases and at J to 6 bases, leaving 6 bases not matched to a gene. There are 13 residues in the CDR3. In nucleotides, the CDR3 is TGCAGTGCTGCCCTAGCGGGGGGCGGCGAGCAGTACTTC. This encodes CSAALAGGGEQYF.

This chain joins TRBV5-1 and TRBJ2-6; the D gene could be TRBD1 or TRBD2 (5 bases each). In germline, CDR1 is SGHRS, CDR2 YFSETQ. The CDR3 totals 16 residues. The germline V and J ends were trimmed by 2 bases and 3 bases, with 12 bases remaining between them. The CDR3 DNA reads TGCGCCAGCAGCTTAGACGGGACGGTTGGGGCCAACGTCCTGACTTTC. Translated: CASSLDGTVGANVLTF.

The V call is TRBV20-1, the J call TRBJ2-7, with 10 bases fitting TRBD1. V dropped 5 bases and J dropped 5; count of bases not matched to a gene: 0. The V gene's germline CDR1 is DFQATT and CDR2 SNEGSKA (reference sequence). The CDR3 has 11 residues. The CDR3 loop reads CSAGQGDEQYF. Here the CDR3 DNA reads TGCAGTGCTGGACAGGGGGACGAGCAGTACTTC.

The chain uses TRBV20-1 and TRBJ2-4; TRBD1 agrees at 7 bases. Germline CDR1 reads DFQATT; CDR2 reads SNEGSKA (reference sequence). The junction had 6 bases not matched to a gene; V was cut back by 6 bases and J by 7 bases. The CDR3 runs to 12 residues. CDR3 region: CSAWTGRNIQYF. CDR3 bases: TGCAGTGCCTGGACAGGACGGAACATTCAGTACTTC.